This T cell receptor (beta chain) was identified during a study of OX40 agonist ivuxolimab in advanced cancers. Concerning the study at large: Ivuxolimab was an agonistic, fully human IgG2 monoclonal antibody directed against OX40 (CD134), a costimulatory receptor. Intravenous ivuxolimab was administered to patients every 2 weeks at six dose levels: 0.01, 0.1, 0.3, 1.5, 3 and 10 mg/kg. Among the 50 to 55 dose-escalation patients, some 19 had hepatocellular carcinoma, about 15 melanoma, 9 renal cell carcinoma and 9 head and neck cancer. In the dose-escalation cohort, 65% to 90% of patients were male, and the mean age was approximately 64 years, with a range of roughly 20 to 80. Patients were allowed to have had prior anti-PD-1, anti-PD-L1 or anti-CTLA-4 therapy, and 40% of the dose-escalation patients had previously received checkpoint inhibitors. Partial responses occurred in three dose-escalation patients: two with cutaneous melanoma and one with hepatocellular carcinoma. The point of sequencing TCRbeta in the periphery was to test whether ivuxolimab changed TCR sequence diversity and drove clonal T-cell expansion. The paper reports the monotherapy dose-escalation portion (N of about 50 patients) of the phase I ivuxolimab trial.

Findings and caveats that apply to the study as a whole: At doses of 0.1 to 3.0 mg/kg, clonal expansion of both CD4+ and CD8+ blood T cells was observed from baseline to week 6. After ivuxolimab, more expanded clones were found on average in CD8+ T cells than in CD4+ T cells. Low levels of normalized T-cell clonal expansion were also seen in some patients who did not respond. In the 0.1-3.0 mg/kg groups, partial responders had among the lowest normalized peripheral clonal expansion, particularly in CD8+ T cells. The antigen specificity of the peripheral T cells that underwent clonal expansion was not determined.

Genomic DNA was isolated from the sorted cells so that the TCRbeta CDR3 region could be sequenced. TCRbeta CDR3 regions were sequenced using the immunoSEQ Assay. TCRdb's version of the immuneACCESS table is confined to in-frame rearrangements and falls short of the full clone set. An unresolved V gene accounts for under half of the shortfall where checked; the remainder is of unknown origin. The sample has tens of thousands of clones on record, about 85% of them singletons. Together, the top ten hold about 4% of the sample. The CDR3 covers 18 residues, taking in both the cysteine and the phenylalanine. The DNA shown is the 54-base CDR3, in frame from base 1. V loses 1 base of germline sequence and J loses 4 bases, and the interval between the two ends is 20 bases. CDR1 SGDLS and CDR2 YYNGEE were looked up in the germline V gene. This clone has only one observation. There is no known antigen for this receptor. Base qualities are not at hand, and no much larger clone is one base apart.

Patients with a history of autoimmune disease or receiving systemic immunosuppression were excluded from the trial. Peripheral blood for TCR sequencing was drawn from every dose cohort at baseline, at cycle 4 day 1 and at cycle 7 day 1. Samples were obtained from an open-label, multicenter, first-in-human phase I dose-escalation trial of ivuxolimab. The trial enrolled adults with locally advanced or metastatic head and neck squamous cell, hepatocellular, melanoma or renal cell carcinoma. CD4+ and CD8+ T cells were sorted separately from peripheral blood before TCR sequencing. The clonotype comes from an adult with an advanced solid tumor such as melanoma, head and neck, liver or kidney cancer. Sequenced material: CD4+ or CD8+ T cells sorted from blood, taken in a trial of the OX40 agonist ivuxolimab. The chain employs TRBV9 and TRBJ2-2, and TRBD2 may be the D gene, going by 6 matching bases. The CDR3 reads CASSVRRVIAEGTGELFF. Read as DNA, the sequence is TGTGCCAGCAGCGTAAGGAGAGTGATAGCGGAGGGCACCGGGGAGCTGTTTTTT. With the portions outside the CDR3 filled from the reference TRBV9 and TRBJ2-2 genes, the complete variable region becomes DSGVTQTPKHLITATGQRVTLRCSPRSGDLSVYWYQQSLDQGLQFLIQYYNGEERAKGNILERFSAQQFPDLHSELNLSSLELGDSALYFCASSVRRVIAEGTGELFFGEGSRLTVL.